This T cell receptor (beta chain) originates from a study of blood T cell repertoires in COVID-19. Across the study: COVID-19 samples from acute and convalescent phases originated in the United States, Italy and Spain.

Method: immunoSEQ multiplex PCR; TCRdb's copy keeps in-frame clones and lacks some. The repertoire holds about 270,000 clones, 80% to 90% seen once, with over 2% in the top ten. The CDR3 loop spans 16 amino acids. Germline values: CDR1 LGHNA, CDR2 YNFKEQ. V was clipped by 4 bases and J by 4 bases; unmatched bases: 7. The chain couples TRBV4-2 to TRBJ2-7; 13 bases are a match to TRBD2. This TCR was sampled from a woman in her late teens or twenties who had recovered from COVID-19. Sequences were obtained from PBMCs or T cells enriched from blood (not recorded which). CDR3 residues: CASSPTSGGAGYEQYF. CDR3 nucleotides: TGTGCCAGCAGCCCCACTAGCGGGGGGGCTGGGTACGAGCAGTACTTC.